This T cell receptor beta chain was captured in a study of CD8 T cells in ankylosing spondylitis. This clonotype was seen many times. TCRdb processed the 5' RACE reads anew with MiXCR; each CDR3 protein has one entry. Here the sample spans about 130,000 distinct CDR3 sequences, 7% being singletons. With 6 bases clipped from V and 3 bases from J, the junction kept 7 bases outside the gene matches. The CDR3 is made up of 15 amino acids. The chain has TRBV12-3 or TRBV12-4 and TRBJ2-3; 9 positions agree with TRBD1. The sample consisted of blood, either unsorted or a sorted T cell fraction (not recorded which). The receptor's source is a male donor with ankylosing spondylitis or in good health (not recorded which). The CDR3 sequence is CASRRQGVRTDTQYF. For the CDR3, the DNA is TGTGCCAGCAGAAGACAGGGGGTTAGAACAGATACGCAGTATTTT.